One and the same sample provided the 23 T cell receptor beta chains below, sequenced in a study of cytomegalovirus exposure and HLA in healthy donors (TCRdb year 2017). Library method: the immunoSEQ multiplex PCR assay. For the multiplex PCR, a mixture combining 60 forward primers for TCR Vbeta segments and 13 reverse primers for TCR Jbeta segments was used. This is the immuneACCESS table as TCRdb keeps it, with only in-frame sequences that have V and J called. A part of the clones is gone; compared with another copy, unresolved V genes explain less than half, and the rest is unexplained. Present in this sample are about 55,000 clones, more than 65% of which were seen just once. About a third of the sample lies in the top ten. What was sequenced was PBMCs. These receptors were taken from a man aged 40-50 years in good health and CMV-seropositive.

V usage is TRBV29-1 and J usage is TRBJ1-2; weak D call: TRBD1 (5 bases). The CDR3 contains 18 residues. The ends were cut back, 3 bases at V and 0 bases at J, with 23 bases in the middle. Germline assignment: CDR1 SQVTM and CDR2 ANQGSEA. CDR3 residues: CSVDGGISGGLANYGYTF. CDR3 nucleotides: TGCAGCGTTGATGGGGGGATAAGTGGGGGACTGGCTAACTATGGCTACACCTTC.

The table lists this clone with a count of one. The V and J genes are TRBV9 and TRBJ2-7; weak D call: TRBD1 (6 bases). Trimming stripped 6 bases from V and 7 bases from J, with 23 bases between. This CDR3 has 15 residues. Germline V gene data show CDR1 as SGDLS and CDR2 as YYNGEE. The CDR3, as DNA: TGTGCCAGCACCCTCCCGCAGTGGGCAAGGGGGGAGCAGTACTTC. As protein: CASTLPQWARGEQYF.

The J gene is TRBJ2-7, the V gene TRBV6-1, with D perhaps TRBD1 (6 bases). Looked up from germline, CDR1 is MNHNS and CDR2 is SASEGT. V lost 1 base and J 1 base, leaving 8 bases between the germline ends. This CDR3 is built from 14 residues. CDR3 protein: CASSEDRESYEQYF. The CDR3 DNA is TGTGCCAGCAGTGAAGACAGGGAATCCTACGAGCAGTACTTC.

The V call is TRBV7-9, the J call TRBJ2-3, with D unclear. Germline loops: CDR1 SEHNR, CDR2 FQNEAQ (reference sequence). Trimming stripped 5 bases from V and 9 bases from J, with 12 bases between. The CDR3 has 12 residues. CDR3 in amino acids: CASSPTTWTQYF. The CDR3 coding sequence is TGTGCCAGCAGCCCTACTACCTGGACGCAGTATTTT.

This clone was picked up one time. This rearrangement joins TRBV6-5 to TRBJ1-2; TRBD1 matches 9 bases. The germline CDR1 and CDR2 sequences are MNHEY and SVGAGI. The J segment lost 4 bases and the V segment lost 2 bases, leaving 5 bases of the junction unmatched. The CDR3 runs to 15 residues. CDR3 sequence: CASSYNRGPGYGYTF. The CDR3 bases are TGTGCCAGCAGTTACAACAGGGGGCCCGGCTATGGCTACACCTTC.

As to this clone: In this CDR3 the conserved last residue, phenylalanine or tryptophan, is missing, so a read error is likely. The DNA is omitted, as the CDR3 cannot be located on it reliably, and the CDR3 follows TCRdb's listing. This rearrangement joins TRBV4-1 to TRBJ1-4; the table's TRBD1 call for D was not verified on the DNA. The CDR3 is 12 amino acids in total, end residues counted. Germline assignment: CDR1 MGHRA and CDR2 YSYEKL. CDR3 sequence reads: CASSQEAHSLNS.

This chain connects TRBV29-1 to TRBJ2-2, with D unresolved. V shed 1 base and J shed 2 bases, with 5 bases lying between them. The CDR3 runs 13 residues. The germline V gene has CDR1 SQVTM and CDR2 ANQGSEA. The CDR3 loop is CSVEGGNTGELFF. CDR3 DNA: TGCAGCGTTGAAGGAGGTAACACCGGGGAGCTGTTTTTT.

V gene TRBV5-1 combines with J gene TRBJ2-7; TRBD2 is a possible D gene (6 bases). Deletions cut 2 bases from V and 1 base from J, with 10 bases between. CDR1 is SGHRS, CDR2 YFSETQ, per germline. The CDR3 is made up of 14 amino acids. This chain's CDR3 is CASSFGRGSYEQYF. DNA of the CDR3: TGCGCCAGCAGCTTTGGACGGGGGTCCTACGAGCAGTACTTC.

As DNA, the CDR3 is TGTGCCAGCAGTGAAGGGGGACATAGCAATCAGCCCCAGCATTTT. Amino acid sequence: CASSEGGHSNQPQHF. V and J are TRBV2 and TRBJ1-5; TRBD1 might be the D (6 bases). The CDR3 runs 15 residues. The V gene's germline CDR1 is SNHLY and CDR2 FYNNEI. Deletions cut 1 base from V and 0 bases from J, with 7 bases between.

The CDR3 sequence: CASSLNSGDDQPQHF. The CDR3 DNA follows: TGTGCCAGCAGCTTAAATTCAGGGGATGATCAGCCCCAGCATTTT. The J gene is TRBJ1-5, the V gene TRBV7-3; D is perhaps TRBD1 (6 bases). V lost 1 base to trimming and J lost 5 bases, with 12 bases between them. CDR3 length: 15 amino acids. The germline V gene encodes CDR1 SGHTA and CDR2 FQGTGA. Looking up the rest from reference TRBV7-3 and TRBJ1-5 gives the full variable domain: GAGVSQTPSNKVTEKGKYVELRCDPISGHTALYWYRQSLGQGPEFLIYFQGTGAADDSGLPNDRFFAVRPEGSVSTLKIQRTERGDSAVYLCASSLNSGDDQPQHFGDGTRLSIL.

The chain links TRBV18 to TRBJ2-1; 8 nucleotides agree with TRBD2. V lost 1 base and J lost 5; bases outside the gene matches: 7. Germline values: CDR1 KGHSH, CDR2 LQKENI. The CDR3 totals 16 residues. The CDR3 DNA reads as TGTGCCAGCTCACCACGGGGTGGGACTAGTGACAATGAGCAGTTCTTC. It codes for CASSPRGGTSDNEQFF.

The rearrangement links TRBV19 to TRBJ2-5, with D possibly TRBD1 on 5 matching bases. This CDR3 comprises 15 residues. Between the trimmed V and J ends, which lost 6 bases and 1 base, there was a span of 15 bases. Germline V gene sequence: CDR1 LNHDA, CDR2 SQIVND (reference sequence). CDR3 in DNA: TGTGCCAGTAGCCTGGGAACAGGATTCCAAGAGACCCAGTACTTC. Amino acids: CASSLGTGFQETQYF.

The rearrangement links TRBV7-2 to TRBJ2-3; 10 nucleotides line up with TRBD2. This CDR3 spans 15 amino acids. Germline CDR1 reads SGHTA; CDR2 reads FQGNSA. The trim removed 4 bases at V and 4 bases at J, leaving 5 bases unmatched. CDR3 in amino acids: CASSSPGTSADTQYF. CDR3 nucleotides: TGTGCCAGCAGCTCGCCCGGGACTAGCGCAGATACGCAGTATTTT.

A few counts support this clone. V usage is TRBV4-3 and J usage is TRBJ2-5; D is undetermined. Looked up from germline, CDR1 is LGHNA and CDR2 is YSLEER. The CDR3 extends over 14 amino acids. The V gene lost 4 bases and the J gene lost 5 bases, with 14 bases spanning the gap. The CDR3 DNA reads as TGCGCCAGCAGCCTCCACGGAGCCCGGGAGACCCAGTACTTC. It is translated as CASSLHGARETQYF.

This sequence joins TRBV7-3 and TRBJ2-7; perhaps TRBD1 as D (6 bases). Germline V gives CDR1 SGHTA, CDR2 FQGTGA. V gave up 3 bases and J gave up 6 bases, with 12 bases separating them. The CDR3 consists of 13 residues. The CDR3 bases are TGTGCCAGCAGCTTGGGACATGGGGCCGAGCAGTACTTC. Translating it yields CASSLGHGAEQYF.

The chain employs TRBV11-2 and TRBJ1-2; 9 nucleotides line up with TRBD1. Germline CDR1 and CDR2: SGHAT and FQNNGV. CDR3 length: 14 residues. V was pared by 8 bases and J by 0 bases, with 4 bases of the junction left unmatched. The CDR3 DNA reads TGTGCCAGCGCTTGGGACAGGGCTAACTATGGCTACACCTTC. As protein: CASAWDRANYGYTF.

V gene TRBV7-3 combines with J gene TRBJ2-3; D gene ambiguous. The CDR3 length is 13 residues. In germline, CDR1 is SGHTA, CDR2 FQGTGA. V lost 3 bases, J lost 4 bases, and 8 bases lay in between. This CDR3 is CASSFKTADTQYF. CDR3 nucleotide sequence: TGTGCCAGCAGCTTTAAGACTGCAGATACGCAGTATTTT.

The rearrangement joins TRBV5-1 to TRBJ1-3, with TRBD1 as a possible D gene (5 bases). This CDR3 has 14 residues. V was cut by 2 bases and J by 4 bases, with 10 bases left in between. Germline V gene data show CDR1 as SGHRS and CDR2 as YFSETQ. CDR3 in amino acids: CASSLAGLGNTIYF. The CDR3 DNA sequence: TGCGCCAGCAGCTTAGCAGGGCTCGGAAACACCATATATTTT.

V usage is TRBV4-2 and J usage is TRBJ2-5, with TRBD2 matching over 9 bases. Germline assignment: CDR1 LGHNA and CDR2 YNFKEQ. V was pared by 0 bases and J by 1 base, with 0 bases of the junction left unmatched. The CDR3 totals 15 residues. CDR3 loop: CASSQERGGQETQYF. The CDR3 region has the DNA TGTGCCAGCAGCCAAGAGCGGGGGGGCCAAGAGACCCAGTACTTC.

This clone was seen only a few times. CDR3 sequence: CASSFFSGGQGDTQYF. The CDR3 DNA reads TGTGCCAGCAGCTTCTTTAGCGGGGGGCAGGGAGATACGCAGTATTTT. This rearrangement joins TRBV7-2 to TRBJ2-3; 10 bases fit TRBD2. The trim removed 3 bases at V and 5 bases at J, leaving 8 bases unmatched. CDR3 length: 16 residues. Germline-derived CDR1 and CDR2 are SGHTA and FQGNSA.

Notes on this clone: At one of its ends the junction is not consistent with the germline gene, which may arise from a read error. The CDR3 spells CASSQRGGSEETQYF. Written as DNA, the CDR3 is TGTGCTAGCAGTCAAAGGGGGGGGTCTGAAGAGACCCAGTACTTC. The chain links TRBV7-7 to TRBJ2-5, with D maybe TRBD2 (7 bases). This CDR3 region has 15 residues. Germline V gene lookup returns CDR1 SSHAT and CDR2 FNYEAQ (reference sequence).

The chain carries TRBV6-5 and TRBJ2-7, with 10 bases lining up with TRBD2. Per germline, CDR1 MNHEY and CDR2 SVGAGI. This CDR3 is 15 amino acids long. The junction had 6 bases not matched to a gene; V was cut back by 2 bases and J by 5 bases. Written as DNA, the CDR3 is TGTGCCAGCAGTTACGCTAGCGGGGGCCGCGACGAGCAGTACTTC. This translates into CASSYASGGRDEQYF.

This clone was recorded a few times. The chain couples TRBV6-6 to TRBJ1-1, with D hard to call. This CDR3 is built from 12 residues. Germline CDR1 and CDR2: MNHNY and SVGAGI (reference sequence). Trimming shortened V by 5 bases and J by 10 bases, and 14 bases separated the two germline ends. The CDR3 reads CASSPSTQAAFF. The CDR3 DNA is TGTGCCAGCAGTCCATCCACCCAGGCAGCTTTCTTT.